The T cell receptor (beta chain) under discussion was sequenced for a study of blood T cell repertoires in COVID-19. Turning to the study itself: T cells, B-cell-depleted T cells, or PBMCs supplied cDNA or gDNA.

CDR3 size: 11 residues. V lost 5 bases and J 8 bases, leaving 7 bases between the germline ends. Germline V gene data show CDR1 as SEHNR and CDR2 as FQNEAQ (reference sequence). Using immunoSEQ multiplex PCR, the repertoire was profiled, and TCRdb retains in-frame clones only, with some absent. Seen here are more than 200,000 clones, roughly nine tenths observed once, and the top ten hold around 0.72%. The source of this sequence is a middle-aged man with acute or convalescent COVID-19. The sample comprised peripheral blood. The gene calls are TRBV7-9 and TRBJ2-1; D is unresolved. CDR3: CASSPTDEQFF. CDR3 nucleotide sequence: TGTGCCAGCAGCCCAACTGATGAGCAGTTCTTC.